This is a list of T cell receptor beta chains from one sample in a study of early T cells in non-severe SARS-CoV-2 infection. TCRdb recomputed calls from the 5' RACE reads with MiXCR, one row per CDR3 protein. The sample records about 110,000 distinct CDR3 sequences, around 12% being singletons. The input for sequencing was whole blood, taken at baseline. Receptor source: an adult who was a healthcare worker with PCR-confirmed SARS-CoV-2 infection or an uninfected control (not recorded which). The CDR3 runs from the conserved cysteine through the conserved F or W. The order of the fields is clone size, J gene, V gene, D gene, CDR3 DNA, CDR3 protein. The D gene is left open where the match is weak. Size values are once, few and many counts, or a class for expanded clones, and some rows have none.

- | TRBJ1-5 | TRBV2 | - | TGTGCCAGCAGTCCTGACAGGTTTGGAGATCAGCCCCAGCATTTT | CASSPDRFGDQPQHF
many | TRBJ2-7 | TRBV2 | TRBD1 | TGTGCCAGCAGGGTACAGGGGGCAGGGTACGAGCAGTACTTC | CASRVQGAGYEQYF
many | TRBJ2-7 | TRBV18 | TRBD1 | TGTGCCAGCTCACCGACGACAGGGGGAGTTCGTGCCGAGCAGTACTTC | CASSPTTGGVRAEQYF
few | TRBJ2-5 | TRBV2 | - | TGTGCCAGCAGTGAAAGGGACCGAACGGAGACCCAGTACTTC | CASSERDRTETQYF
many | TRBJ1-5 | TRBV5-1 | - | TGCGCCAGCAGCTTGGGGGGCGTGAGCAATCAGCCCCAGCATTTT | CASSLGGVSNQPQHF
- | TRBJ2-3 | TRBV4-2 | TRBD2 | TGTGCCAGCAGCCAGCAGACTAGCGGGGGGGCCCGTACAGATACGCAGTATTTT | CASSQQTSGGARTDTQYF
- | TRBJ1-1 | TRBV7-9 | TRBD1 | TGTGCCAGCAGCGTTATCCCAGGGGGCCCTGAAGCTTTCTTT | CASSVIPGGPEAFF
- | TRBJ1-1 | TRBV20-1 | - | TGCAGTGCTAAACCGGGGCCGAGTACTGAAGCTTTCTTT | CSAKPGPSTEAFF
few | TRBJ2-5 | TRBV11-2 | - | TGTGCCAGCAGCTTGGGCCAGGAAGAGACCCAGTACTTC | CASSLGQEETQYF
many | TRBJ1-4 | TRBV7-9 | - | TGTGCCAGCAGCATTCAAGGCGAAAAACTGTTTTTT | CASSIQGEKLFF
- | TRBJ2-2 | TRBV19 | TRBD1 | TGTGCCAGTAGCCTTATCACGCCGGGACAGGGAAGACGCACCGGGGAGCTGTTTTTT | CASSLITPGQGRRTGELFF
many | TRBJ2-3 | TRBV7-9 | TRBD2 | TGTGCCAGCAGCCCAACTAGCGGGCGAAGCACAGATACGCAGTATTTT | CASSPTSGRSTDTQYF
many | TRBJ2-7 | TRBV5-5 | TRBD2 | TGTGCCAGCAGCCCTACTAGCGCCTCCTACGAGCAGTACTTC | CASSPTSASYEQYF
- | TRBJ1-4 | TRBV28 | - | TGTGCCAGCAGGGAGGCTCCGGGAATCAGGTTGGGGGAAAAACTGTTTTTT | CASREAPGIRLGEKLFF
- | TRBJ2-3 | TRBV28 | - | TGTGCCAGCACCCTGGGAGTCACAGATACGCAGTATTTT | CASTLGVTDTQYF
- | TRBJ2-5 | TRBV18 | TRBD1 | TGTGCCAGCTCACTCCGACAGGGGGCCCAAGAGACCCAGTACTTC | CASSLRQGAQETQYF
few | TRBJ2-6 | TRBV7-7 | - | TGTGCCAGCAGCCCTGTGGCTGGGGCCAACGTCCTGACTTTC | CASSPVAGANVLTF
few | TRBJ1-1 | TRBV12-3/TRBV12-4 | TRBD1 | TGTGCCAGCAGTTCATGGGACAGGATGAACACTGAAGCTTTCTTT | CASSSWDRMNTEAFF
- | TRBJ1-2 | TRBV29-1 | TRBD1 | TGCAGCGTTGCGGACAGGGGCGACGGCTACACCTTC | CSVADRGDGYTF
many | TRBJ1-5 | TRBV7-6 | - | TGTGCCAGCAGCTTAACGGAAGGCCAGCCCCAGCATTTT | CASSLTEGQPQHF
few | TRBJ2-7 | TRBV2 | - | TGTGCCAGCAGTTCGCAGGGAACCTCCTACGAGCAGTACTTC | CASSSQGTSYEQYF
- | TRBJ1-4 | TRBV18 | - | TGTGCCAGCTTTACTCAAGCGGACGAAAAACTGTTTTTT | CASFTQADEKLFF
few | TRBJ2-5 | TRBV19 | - | TGTGCCAGTAGTATAGTAGGGGATGAGACCCAGTACTTC | CASSIVGDETQYF
few | TRBJ1-2 | TRBV7-9 | - | TGTGCCAGCAGCGCGACACGTCTTAGCTACACCTTC | CASSATRLSYTF
many | TRBJ1-2 | TRBV2 | - | TGTGCCAGCAGTGAAAGGTGGTCAGACCATGGCTACACCTTC | CASSERWSDHGYTF
- | TRBJ1-4 | TRBV5-1 | - | TGCGCCAGCAGCTTGCATGCGAGCCTTTCCGGGACGGGGAATGAAAAACTGTTTTTT | CASSLHASLSGTGNEKLFF
- | TRBJ1-1 | TRBV6-6 | TRBD1 | TGTGCCAGCAGTCAGACAGGGGGAAGCACTGAAGCTTTCTTT | CASSQTGGSTEAFF
- | TRBJ1-2 | TRBV29-1 | TRBD1 | TGCAGCGTTGATAACGGACAGGGAATCTTTTATGGCTACACCTTC | CSVDNGQGIFYGYTF
- | TRBJ2-4 | TRBV20-1 | - | TGCAGTGTTTCCCCCTTCGTAGGGAGAACCCTTCAGTACTTC | CSVSPFVGRTLQYF
few | TRBJ2-2 | TRBV29-1 | - | TGCAGCGTTGGGTCCGGGGAGCTGTTTTTT | CSVGSGELFF
few | TRBJ2-3 | TRBV7-9 | - | TGTGCCAGCAGCCAGACGGACGGGGGCACAGATACGCAGTATTTT | CASSQTDGGTDTQYF
few | TRBJ2-7 | TRBV5-1 | TRBD2 | TGCGCCAGCAGGATGGGGACAGGACTTCCGGGACTAGCGGGAAAAGGTTACGAGCAGTACTTC | CASRMGTGLPGLAGKGYEQYF
many | TRBJ2-2 | TRBV10-2 | - | TGCGCCAGCATCCTCGGGACCGCCGCCGGGGAGCTGTTTTTT | CASILGTAAGELFF
- | TRBJ2-4 | TRBV2 | - | TGTGCCAGCAGCCAGGACAGTGAACAGTACTTC | CASSQDSEQYF
- | TRBJ2-2 | TRBV4-2 | TRBD2 | TGTGCCAGCAGCCGACCCGGGACTAGCGGGGGGTCCGGGGAGCTGTTTTTT | CASSRPGTSGGSGELFF
- | TRBJ2-7 | TRBV20-1 | TRBD2 | TGCAGTGCTCCCCCACTAGCGGGAGGGGAAGAGCAGTACTTC | CSAPPLAGGEEQYF
- | TRBJ1-1 | TRBV28 | - | TGTGCCAGCAGCGCGCGTAGGGAAGCTTTCTTT | CASSARREAFF
few | TRBJ2-3 | TRBV24-1 | - | TGTGCCACCAGTGATACGGGACACCTCAAGGATACGCAGTATTTT | CATSDTGHLKDTQYF
- | TRBJ2-7 | TRBV20-1 | TRBD2 | TGCAGTGCCCCAAGAAGGGAGGGAACCCCCTACGAGCAGTACTTC | CSAPRREGTPYEQYF
many | TRBJ1-1 | TRBV6-1 | - | TGTGCCAGCAGTGAAGCGCTTCGCAGTGAAGCTTTCTTT | CASSEALRSEAFF
few | TRBJ2-7 | TRBV20-1 | - | TGCAGTGGGACGAATGGTTTTTACGAGCAGTACTTC | CSGTNGFYEQYF
- | TRBJ2-3 | TRBV29-1 | - | TGCAGCGGCTTCCGGAGTACGCAGTATTTT | CSGFRSTQYF
- | TRBJ2-5 | TRBV28 | - | TGTGCCAGCAGTTTACGGGAGACCCAGTACTTC | CASSLRETQYF
few | TRBJ2-3 | TRBV6-1 | TRBD2 | TGTGCCAGCAGTGAGCTAGCGGGGAGCACAGATACGCAGTATTTT | CASSELAGSTDTQYF
- | TRBJ2-1 | TRBV15 | - | TGTGCCACCAGCAGACGGACGGGCACAAACGGCTACAATGAGCAGTTCTTC | CATSRRTGTNGYNEQFF
- | TRBJ1-5 | TRBV6-5 | TRBD1 | TGTGCCAGCAGTCCTGACAGGGGGCCATATCAGCCCCAGCATTTT | CASSPDRGPYQPQHF
many | TRBJ1-6 | TRBV2 | - | TGTGCCAGCAGTTCGGATCTACTGCTATCCTCCTATAATTCACCCCTCCACTTT | CASSSDLLLSSYNSPLHF
few | TRBJ1-5 | TRBV24-1 | - | TGTGCCACCAGTGATGAGGCCACAAGGAAGAGCAATCAGCCCCAGCATTTT | CATSDEATRKSNQPQHF
many | TRBJ1-5 | TRBV27 | TRBD1 | TGTGCCAGCAGTCCCCAGGGGGGTGGCAATCAGCCCCAGCATTTT | CASSPQGGGNQPQHF
few | TRBJ2-1 | TRBV6-5 | - | TGTGCCAGCAGTACAGGGGGGGATATCCATGAGCAGTTCTTC | CASSTGGDIHEQFF
many | TRBJ1-3 | TRBV14 | - | TGTGCCAGCAGCCAAACGGGTTCTGGAAACACCATATATTTT | CASSQTGSGNTIYF
few | TRBJ1-5 | TRBV5-5 | - | TGTGCCAGCAGCTCAGTTCCCGAGGGCAATCAGCCCCAGCATTTT | CASSSVPEGNQPQHF